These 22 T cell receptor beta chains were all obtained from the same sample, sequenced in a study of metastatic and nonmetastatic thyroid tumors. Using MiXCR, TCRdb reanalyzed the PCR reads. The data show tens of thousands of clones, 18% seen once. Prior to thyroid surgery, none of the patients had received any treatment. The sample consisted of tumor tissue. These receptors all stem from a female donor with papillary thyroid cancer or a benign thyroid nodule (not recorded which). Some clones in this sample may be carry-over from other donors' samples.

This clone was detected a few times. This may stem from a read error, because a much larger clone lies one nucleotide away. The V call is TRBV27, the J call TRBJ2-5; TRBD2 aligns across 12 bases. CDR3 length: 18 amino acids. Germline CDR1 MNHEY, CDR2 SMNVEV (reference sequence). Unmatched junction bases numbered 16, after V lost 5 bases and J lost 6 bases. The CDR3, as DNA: TGTGCCAGCAGTAGACCTAGCGGGGGGGGACAGGGGATAAAGACCCAGTACTTC. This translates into CASSRPSGGGQGIKTQYF.

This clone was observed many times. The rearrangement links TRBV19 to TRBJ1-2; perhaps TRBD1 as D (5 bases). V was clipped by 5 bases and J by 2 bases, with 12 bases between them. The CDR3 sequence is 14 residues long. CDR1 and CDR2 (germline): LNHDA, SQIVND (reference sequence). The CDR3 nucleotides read TGTGCCAGTAGTCTCCCCCAGGGAAACTATGGCTACACCTTC. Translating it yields CASSLPQGNYGYTF.

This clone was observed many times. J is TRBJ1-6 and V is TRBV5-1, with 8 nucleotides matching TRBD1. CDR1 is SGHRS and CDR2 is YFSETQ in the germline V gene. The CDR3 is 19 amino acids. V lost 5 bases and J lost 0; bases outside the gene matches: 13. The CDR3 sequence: CASSYASGQVGSYNSPLHF. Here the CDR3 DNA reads TGCGCCAGCAGTTATGCCTCGGGACAGGTGGGCTCCTATAATTCACCCCTCCACTTT.

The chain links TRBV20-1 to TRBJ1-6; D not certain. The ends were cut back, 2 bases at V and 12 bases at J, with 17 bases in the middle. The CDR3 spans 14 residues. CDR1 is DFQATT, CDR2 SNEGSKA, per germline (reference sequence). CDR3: CSARYSEFGKPLHF. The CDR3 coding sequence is TGCAGTGCTAGATATTCCGAGTTTGGGAAACCCCTCCACTTT.

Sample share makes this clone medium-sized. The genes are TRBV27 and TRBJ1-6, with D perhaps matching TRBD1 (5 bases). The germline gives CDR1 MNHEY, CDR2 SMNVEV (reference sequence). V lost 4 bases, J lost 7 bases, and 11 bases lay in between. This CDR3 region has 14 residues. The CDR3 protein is CASSWGTGNSPLHF. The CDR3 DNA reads TGTGCCAGCAGTTGGGGCACGGGAAATTCACCCCTCCACTTT.

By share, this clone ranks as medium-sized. This chain's CDR3 is CATSVSGFDGGANVLTF. The CDR3, as DNA: TGTGCCACCAGTGTGTCAGGGTTTGATGGTGGGGCCAACGTCCTGACTTTC. The chain recombines TRBV24-1 with TRBJ2-6, with D possibly matching TRBD1 (5 bases). Trimming cost V 5 bases and J 3 bases, with 16 bases left between them. This CDR3 has 17 amino acids. CDR1 and CDR2 (germline): KGHDR, SFDVKD.

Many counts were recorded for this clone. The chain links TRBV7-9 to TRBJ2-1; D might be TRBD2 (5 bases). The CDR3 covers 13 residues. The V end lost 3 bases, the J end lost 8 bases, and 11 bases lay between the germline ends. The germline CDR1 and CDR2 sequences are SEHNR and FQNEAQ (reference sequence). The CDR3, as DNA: TGTGCCAGCAGCTTGGAGGCCGGCTATGAGCAGTTCTTC. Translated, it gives CASSLEAGYEQFF.

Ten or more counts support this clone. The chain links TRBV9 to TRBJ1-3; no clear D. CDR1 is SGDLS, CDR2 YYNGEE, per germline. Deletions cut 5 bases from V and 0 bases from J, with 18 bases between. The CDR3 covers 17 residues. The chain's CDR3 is CASSPNTGVLSGNTIYF. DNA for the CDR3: TGTGCCAGCAGTCCCAATACCGGGGTTCTCTCTGGAAACACCATATATTTT.

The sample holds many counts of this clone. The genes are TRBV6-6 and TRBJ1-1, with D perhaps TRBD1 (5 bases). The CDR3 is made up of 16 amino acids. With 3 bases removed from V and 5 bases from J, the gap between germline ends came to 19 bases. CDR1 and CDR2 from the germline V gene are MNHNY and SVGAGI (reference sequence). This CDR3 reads CASSYSHSGGGTEAFF. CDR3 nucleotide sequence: TGTGCCAGCAGTTATTCCCACTCCGGGGGAGGTACTGAAGCTTTCTTT.

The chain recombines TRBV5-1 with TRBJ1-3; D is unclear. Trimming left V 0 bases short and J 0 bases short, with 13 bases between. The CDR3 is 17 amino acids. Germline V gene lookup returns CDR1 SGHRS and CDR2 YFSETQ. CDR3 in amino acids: CASSLDVLLSSGNTIYF. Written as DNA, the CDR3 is TGCGCCAGCAGCTTGGACGTACTCCTGAGCTCTGGAAACACCATATATTTT. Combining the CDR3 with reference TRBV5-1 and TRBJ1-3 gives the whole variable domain KAGVTQTPRYLIKTRGQQVTLSCSPISGHRSVSWYQQTPGQGLQFLFEYFSETQRNKGNFPGRFSGRQFSNSRSEMNVSTLELGDSALYLCASSLDVLLSSGNTIYFGEGSWLTVV.

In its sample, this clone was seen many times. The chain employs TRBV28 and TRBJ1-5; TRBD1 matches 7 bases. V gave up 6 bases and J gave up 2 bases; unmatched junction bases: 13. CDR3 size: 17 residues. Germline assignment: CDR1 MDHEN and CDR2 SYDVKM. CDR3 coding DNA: TGTGCCAGCAGCGCAAACAGGGGTGGATTAGGCAATCAGCCCCAGCATTTT. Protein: CASSANRGGLGNQPQHF.

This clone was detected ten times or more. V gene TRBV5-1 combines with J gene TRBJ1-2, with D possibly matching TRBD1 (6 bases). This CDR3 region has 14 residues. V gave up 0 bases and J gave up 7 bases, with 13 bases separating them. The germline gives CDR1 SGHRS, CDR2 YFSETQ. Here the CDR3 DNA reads TGCGCCAGCAGCTTGGACAGGGAGGATCTTGGCTACACCTTC. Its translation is CASSLDREDLGYTF.

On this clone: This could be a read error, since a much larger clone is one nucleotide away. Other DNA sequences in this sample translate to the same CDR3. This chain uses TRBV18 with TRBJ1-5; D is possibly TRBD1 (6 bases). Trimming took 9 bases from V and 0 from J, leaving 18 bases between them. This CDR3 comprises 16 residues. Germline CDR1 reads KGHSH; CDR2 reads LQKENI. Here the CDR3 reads CASSPTGTPSNQPQHF. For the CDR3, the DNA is TGTGCCAGTTCGCCCACGGGGACACCTAGCAATCAGCCCCAGCATTTT.

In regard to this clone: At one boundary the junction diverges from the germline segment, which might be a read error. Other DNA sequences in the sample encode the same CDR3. CDR3: CSARDPLAGGLGSEQYF. CDR3 bases: TGCAGTGCTAGAGATCCTCTGGCGGGAGGACTGGGGAGCGAGCAATACTTC. The V call is TRBV20-1, the J call TRBJ2-7, with 8 bases identical to TRBD2. CDR1 DFQATT and CDR2 SNEGSKA come from the germline V gene (reference sequence). The CDR3 is 17 amino acids.

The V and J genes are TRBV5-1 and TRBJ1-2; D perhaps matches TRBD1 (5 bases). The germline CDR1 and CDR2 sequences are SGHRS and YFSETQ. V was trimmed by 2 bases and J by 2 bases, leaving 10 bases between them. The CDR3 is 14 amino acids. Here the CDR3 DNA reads TGCGCCAGCAGCTTTGGGACGGGGAACTATGGCTACACCTTC. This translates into CASSFGTGNYGYTF. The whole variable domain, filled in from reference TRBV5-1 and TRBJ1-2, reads KAGVTQTPRYLIKTRGQQVTLSCSPISGHRSVSWYQQTPGQGLQFLFEYFSETQRNKGNFPGRFSGRQFSNSRSEMNVSTLELGDSALYLCASSFGTGNYGYTFGSGTRLTVV.

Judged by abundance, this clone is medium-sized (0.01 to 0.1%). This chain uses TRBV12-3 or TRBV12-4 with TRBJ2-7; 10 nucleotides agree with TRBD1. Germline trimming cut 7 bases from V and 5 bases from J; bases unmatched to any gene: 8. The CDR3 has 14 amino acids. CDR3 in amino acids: CASTPGQGSHEQYF. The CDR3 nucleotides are TGTGCCAGCACCCCGGGACAGGGGTCCCACGAGCAGTACTTC.

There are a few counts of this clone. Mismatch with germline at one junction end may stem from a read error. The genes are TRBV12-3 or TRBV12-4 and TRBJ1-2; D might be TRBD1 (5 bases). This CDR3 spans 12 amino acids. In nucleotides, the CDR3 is TGTGCCAGCACCACAGGTACGGTCGCCATCTCCTTC. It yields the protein CASTTGTVAISF.

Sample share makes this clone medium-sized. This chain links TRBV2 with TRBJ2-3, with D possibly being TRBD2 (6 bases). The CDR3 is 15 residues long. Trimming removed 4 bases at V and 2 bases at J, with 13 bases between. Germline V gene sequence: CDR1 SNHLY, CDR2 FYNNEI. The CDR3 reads CASSALAANTDTQYF. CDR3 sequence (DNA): TGTGCCAGCAGTGCATTAGCGGCGAACACAGATACGCAGTATTTT.

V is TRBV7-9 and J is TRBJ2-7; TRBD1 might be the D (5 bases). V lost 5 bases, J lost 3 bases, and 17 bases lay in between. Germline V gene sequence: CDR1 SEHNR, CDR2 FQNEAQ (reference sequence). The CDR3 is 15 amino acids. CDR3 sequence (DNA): TGTGCCAGCAGCGGTGTAGTTACAGGTTACTACGAGCAGTACTTC. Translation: CASSGVVTGYYEQYF. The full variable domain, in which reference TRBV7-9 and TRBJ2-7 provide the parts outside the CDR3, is DTGVSQNPRHKITKRGQNVTFRCDPISEHNRLYWYRQTLGQGPEFLTYFQNEAQLEKSRLLSDRFSAERPKGSFSTLEIQRTEQGDSAMYLCASSGVVTGYYEQYFGPGTRLTVT.

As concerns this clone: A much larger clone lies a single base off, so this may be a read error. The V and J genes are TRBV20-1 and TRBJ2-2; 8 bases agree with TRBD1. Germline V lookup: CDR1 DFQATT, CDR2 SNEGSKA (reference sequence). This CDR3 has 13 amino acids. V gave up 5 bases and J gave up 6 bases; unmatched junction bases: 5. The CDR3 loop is CSAAGGDSGELFF. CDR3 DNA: TGCAGTGCTGCAGGGGGCGACTCCGGGGAGCTGTTTTTT.

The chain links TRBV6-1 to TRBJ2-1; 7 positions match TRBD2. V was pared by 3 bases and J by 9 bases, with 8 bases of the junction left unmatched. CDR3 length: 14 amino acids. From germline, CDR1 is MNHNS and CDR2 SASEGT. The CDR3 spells CASSEGGSSAEQFF. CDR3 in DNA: TGTGCCAGCAGTGAGGGGGGGAGCTCAGCTGAGCAGTTCTTC.

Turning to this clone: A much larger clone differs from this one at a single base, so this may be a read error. CDR3 bases: TGTGCCAGCATCCAAGATTCGTACGAGCAGTTCTTC. Residues: CASIQDSYEQFF. The V call is TRBV3-1, the J call TRBJ2-1; D gene uncertain. The CDR3 is made up of 12 amino acids. CDR1 is LGHDT and CDR2 is YNNKEL in the germline V gene (reference sequence).